The 3 T cell receptor beta chains listed next were all sequenced from one sample in a study of cytomegalovirus exposure and HLA in healthy donors. Profiling relied on immunoSEQ multiplex PCR, and the TCRdb table lists in-frame clones only, not all of them. The sample carries around 220,000 clones, approximately 88% recorded once. The sequenced sample consisted of PBMCs. All receptors come from a woman in her thirties in good health and CMV-seropositive.

Turning to this clone: The same CDR3 also results from other DNA sequences found in this sample. The chain joins TRBV6-5 to TRBJ2-7, with 10 nucleotides matching TRBD2. This CDR3 is built from 15 residues. V dropped 3 bases and J dropped 4; count of bases not matched to a gene: 6. Germline-derived CDR1 and CDR2 are MNHEY and SVGAGI. CDR3: CASSYLAGVSYEQYF. CDR3 nucleotides: TGTGCCAGCAGTTATCTAGCGGGAGTATCGTACGAGCAGTACTTC.

This chain uses TRBV7-9 with TRBJ2-3; 8 bases map to TRBD1. J lost 3 bases, V lost 5 bases, and 7 bases had no gene match. This CDR3 has 15 amino acids. CDR1 and CDR2 (germline): SEHNR, FQNEAQ (reference sequence). The DNA for the CDR3 is TGTGCCAGCAGCACCCGTCGGACAGGGACAGATACGCAGTATTTT. It translates to CASSTRRTGTDTQYF.

A remark on this clone: Distinct nucleotide sequences in the sample also encode this CDR3. V gene TRBV6-5 combines with J gene TRBJ1-1; TRBD1 is a possible D gene (5 bases). With 2 bases removed from V and 5 bases from J, the gap between germline ends came to 6 bases. This CDR3 contains 12 residues. CDR1 and CDR2 (germline): MNHEY, SVGAGI. The CDR3 protein is CASSYGGTEAFF. CDR3 DNA: TGTGCCAGCAGTTACGGGGGGACTGAAGCTTTCTTT.